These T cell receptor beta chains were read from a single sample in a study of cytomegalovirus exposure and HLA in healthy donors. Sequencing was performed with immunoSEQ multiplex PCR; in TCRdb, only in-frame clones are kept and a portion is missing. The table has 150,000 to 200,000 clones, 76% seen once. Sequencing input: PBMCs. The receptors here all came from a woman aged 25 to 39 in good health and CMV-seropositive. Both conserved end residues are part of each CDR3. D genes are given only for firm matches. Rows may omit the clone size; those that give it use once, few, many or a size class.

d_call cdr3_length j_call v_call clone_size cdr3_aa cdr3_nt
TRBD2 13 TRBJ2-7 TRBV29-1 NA CSVEGPTGREQYF TGCAGCGTTGAAGGACCTACCGGGAGGGAGCAGTACTTC
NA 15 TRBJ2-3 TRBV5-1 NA CASSLATGSTDTQYF TGCGCCAGCAGCTTGGCCACGGGGAGCACAGATACGCAGTATTTT
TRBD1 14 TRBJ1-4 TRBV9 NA CASSPRQGNEKLFF TGTGCCAGCAGCCCTAGACAGGGTAATGAAAAACTGTTTTTT
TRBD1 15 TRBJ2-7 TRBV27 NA CASSLRTGGPYEQYF TGTGCCAGCAGTTTAAGGACAGGGGGTCCCTACGAGCAGTACTTC
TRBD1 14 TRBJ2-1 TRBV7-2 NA CASSLNRGNNEQFF TGTGCCAGCAGCTTAAACAGGGGGAACAATGAGCAGTTCTTC
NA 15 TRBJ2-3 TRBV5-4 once CASTLASLSTDTQYF TGTGCCAGCACCCTTGCAAGCCTAAGCACAGATACGCAGTATTTT
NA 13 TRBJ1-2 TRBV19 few CASKAGLIYGYTF TGTGCCAGTAAGGCGGGGCTGATCTATGGCTACACCTTC
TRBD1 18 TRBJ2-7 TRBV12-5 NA CASGSRLWGQGASYEQYF TGTGCTAGTGGTTCCAGGCTTTGGGGACAGGGCGCTTCCTACGAGCAGTACTTC
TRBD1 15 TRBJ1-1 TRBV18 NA CASSPGQGANTEAFF TGTGCCAGCTCACCTGGACAGGGGGCGAACACTGAAGCTTTCTTT
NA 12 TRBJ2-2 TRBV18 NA CASSPRGGELFF TGTGCCAGCTCACCCCGGGGCGGGGAGCTGTTTTTT
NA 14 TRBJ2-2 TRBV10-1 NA CASSESAVAGELFF TGCGCCAGCAGTGAGTCGGCGGTAGCCGGGGAGCTGTTTTTT
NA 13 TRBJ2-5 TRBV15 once CATSRDVQETQYF TGTGCCACCAGCAGAGACGTCCAAGAGACCCAGTACTTC
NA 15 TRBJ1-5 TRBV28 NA CASSYRATGPQPQHF TGTGCCAGCAGCTACCGGGCTACAGGGCCTCAGCCCCAGCATTTT
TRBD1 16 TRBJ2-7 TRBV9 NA CASSVGGDRATYEQYF TGTGCCAGCAGCGTAGGGGGGGACAGGGCAACCTACGAGCAGTACTTC
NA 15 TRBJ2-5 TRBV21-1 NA CASSRGQGQWETQYF TGTGCCAGCAGCAGGGGGCAGGGCCAGTGGGAGACCCAGTACTTC
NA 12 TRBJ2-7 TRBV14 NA CASRGETYEQYF TGTGCCAGCAGGGGCGAGACCTACGAGCAGTACTTC
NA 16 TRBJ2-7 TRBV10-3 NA CAISEVRTGSSYEQYF TGTGCCATCAGTGAGGTTCGGACTGGATCCTCCTACGAGCAGTACTTC
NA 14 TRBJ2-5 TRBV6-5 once CASSLNLREETQYF TGTGCCAGCAGCCTCAACCTCAGGGAAGAGACCCAGTACTTC
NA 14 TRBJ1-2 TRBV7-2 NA CASSSSGGANGYTF TGTGCCAGCAGCTCTTCCGGGGGGGCGAATGGCTACACCTTC
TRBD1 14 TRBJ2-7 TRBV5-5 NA CASSLGQGGYEQYF TGTGCCAGCAGCCTGGGACAGGGAGGATACGAGCAGTACTTC
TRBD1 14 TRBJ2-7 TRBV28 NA CASSLSTGAYEQYF TGTGCCAGCAGTTTATCGACAGGGGCCTACGAGCAGTACTTC
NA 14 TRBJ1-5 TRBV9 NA CASSVDGGVQPQHF TGTGCCAGCAGCGTAGATGGAGGGGTCCAGCCCCAGCATTTT
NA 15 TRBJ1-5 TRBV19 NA CASSIPGSGNQPQHF TGTGCCAGTAGTATCCCGGGGTCGGGCAATCAGCCCCAGCATTTT
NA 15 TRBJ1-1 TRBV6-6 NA CASSYAGVGNTEAFF TGTGCCAGCAGTTACGCAGGGGTGGGGAACACTGAAGCTTTCTTT
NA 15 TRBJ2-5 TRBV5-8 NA CASSHRAGTQETQYF TGTGCCAGCAGCCACCGTGCGGGTACCCAAGAGACCCAGTACTTC
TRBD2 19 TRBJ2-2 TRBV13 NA CASSLGFLSGASGTGELFF TGTGCCAGCAGCTTAGGTTTCCTCAGCGGGGCCTCGGGGACCGGGGAGCTGTTTTTT
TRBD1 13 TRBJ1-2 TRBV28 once CASSLPGGYGYTF TGTGCCAGCAGTTTGCCAGGGGGCTATGGCTACACCTTC
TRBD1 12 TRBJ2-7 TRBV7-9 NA CASSRTGDEQYF TGTGCCAGCAGCCGGACAGGGGACGAGCAGTACTTC
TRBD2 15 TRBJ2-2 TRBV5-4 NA CASSPIAGVTGELFF TGTGCCAGCAGCCCCATAGCGGGGGTAACCGGGGAGCTGTTTTTT
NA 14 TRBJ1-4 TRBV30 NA CAWRGSRGGEKLFF TGTGCCTGGAGGGGATCCAGGGGAGGGGAAAAACTGTTTTTT
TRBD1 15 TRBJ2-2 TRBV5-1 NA CASSLEAQGTGELFF TGCGCCAGCAGCTTGGAAGCACAGGGGACCGGGGAGCTGTTTTTT
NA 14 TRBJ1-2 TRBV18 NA CASSPPWQAYGYTF TGTGCCAGCTCACCACCGTGGCAGGCTTATGGCTACACCTTC
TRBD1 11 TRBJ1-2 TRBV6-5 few CASRGQGGYTF TGTGCCAGCAGGGGACAGGGAGGCTACACCTTC
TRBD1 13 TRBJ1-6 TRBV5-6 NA CASSPGQGSPLHF TGTGCCAGCAGCCCTGGACAGGGGTCACCCCTCCACTTT
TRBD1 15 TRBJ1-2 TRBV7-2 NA CASSLEQGGNHGYTF TGTGCCAGCAGCTTAGAGCAGGGGGGTAACCATGGCTACACCTTC
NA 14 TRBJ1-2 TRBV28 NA CASSSADINYVYTF TGTGCCAGCAGTTCAGCAGATATTAACTATGTCTACACCTTC
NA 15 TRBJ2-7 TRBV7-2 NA CASSLGFTASYEQYF TGTGCCAGCAGCTTAGGTTTTACAGCCTCCTACGAGCAGTACTTC
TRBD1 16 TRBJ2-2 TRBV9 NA CASSVERQGGTGELFF TGTGCCAGCAGCGTAGAGAGACAGGGCGGGACCGGGGAGCTGTTTTTT
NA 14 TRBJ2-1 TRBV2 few CASGGRSSYNEQFF TGTGCCAGCGGCGGGCGGAGCTCCTACAATGAGCAGTTCTTC
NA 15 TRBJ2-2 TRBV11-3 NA CASSFSRGNTGELFF TGTGCCAGCAGCTTTTCCAGGGGGAACACCGGGGAGCTGTTTTTT
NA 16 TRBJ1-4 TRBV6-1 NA CASSGGHTATNEKLFF TGTGCCAGCAGTGGGGGACACACCGCAACTAATGAAAAACTGTTTTTT
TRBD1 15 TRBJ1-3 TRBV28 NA CASSTQGAAEDTIYF TGTGCCAGCAGTACGCAGGGGGCTGCGGAAGACACCATATATTTT
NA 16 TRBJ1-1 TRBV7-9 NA CSSSLGQPRGNTEAFF TGTTCCAGCAGCTTAGGGCAGCCCAGGGGGAACACTGAAGCTTTCTTT
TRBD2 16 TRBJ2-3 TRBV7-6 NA CASSLTPLSGRDTQYF TGTGCCAGCAGCCTAACTCCCCTTAGCGGGAGAGATACGCAGTATTTT
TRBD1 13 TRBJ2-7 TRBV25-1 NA CASSIGQAYEQYF TGTGCCAGCTCAATCGGACAGGCCTACGAGCAGTACTTC
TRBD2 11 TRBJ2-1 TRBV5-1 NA CASREVNEQFF TGCGCCAGCCGGGAGGTCAATGAGCAGTTCTTC
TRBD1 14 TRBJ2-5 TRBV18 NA CASSRTGGGETQYF TGTGCCAGCTCACGGACAGGGGGCGGAGAGACCCAGTACTTC
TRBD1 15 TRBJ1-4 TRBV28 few CASSSLDRGGEKLFF TGTGCCAGCAGTTCCCTGGACAGGGGTGGTGAAAAACTGTTTTTT